This T cell receptor (beta chain) was recorded in a study of blood T cell repertoires in COVID-19. Looking at the study overall: Italy, Spain and the United States were the sources of the convalescent and acute COVID-19 samples.

Sequenced by immunoSEQ multiplex PCR; TCRdb stores in-frame clones only, minus some. The repertoire includes about 400,000 clones, roughly 90% of them detected once, and about 1.7% sits in the top ten. CDR1 is SQVTM and CDR2 is ANQGSEA in the germline V gene. The CDR3 covers 14 residues. J lost 0 bases, V lost 5 bases, and 3 bases had no gene match. Participant age was about 18 to 89 years, and participants resided in about two dozen US areas. This clonotype was sampled from a woman between 25 and 40 years old who had recovered from COVID-19. This chain uses TRBV29-1 with TRBJ1-3; 8 nucleotides match TRBD1. Sequencing was carried out using PBMCs or T cells enriched from blood (not recorded which). The DNA for the CDR3 is TGCAGCGTTCGGGACAGGCGCTCTGGAAACACCATATATTTT. Translated, it gives CSVRDRRSGNTIYF.